These T cell receptor beta chains were read from a single sample in a study of blood T cell repertoires in COVID-19. Repertoires were generated with immunoSEQ multiplex PCR, while TCRdb's copy carries only in-frame clones and drops some. The profile covers about 280,000 clones, with about four fifths appearing a single time and about 5% taken by the ten largest. Sample: PBMCs or T cells enriched from blood (not recorded which). These receptors all stem from a man aged 40-49 years who had been exposed to COVID-19. Both conserved end residues are part of each CDR3. D genes are given only for firm matches. The size field is filled for only some rows; it gives once, few, many or a size class.

len: 15; d_gene: TRBD1; j_gene: TRBJ1-1; abundance: once; v_gene: TRBV19; CDR3nt: TGTGCCAGTAGTACACGACAGGGGAGGAACACTGAAGCTTTCTTT; CDR3aa: CASSTRQGRNTEAFF
len: 17; d_gene: NA; j_gene: TRBJ1-3; abundance: NA; v_gene: TRBV5-1; CDR3nt: TGCGCCAGCGTATCGGGGGTTTACTTGAGCTCTGGAAACACCATATATTTT; CDR3aa: CASVSGVYLSSGNTIYF
len: 14; d_gene: TRBD1; j_gene: TRBJ1-2; abundance: few; v_gene: TRBV6-5; CDR3nt: TGTGCCAGCAGCCCGCGGGGACAGGGGACTGGCTACACCTTC; CDR3aa: CASSPRGQGTGYTF
len: 15; d_gene: NA; j_gene: TRBJ1-5; abundance: NA; v_gene: TRBV19; CDR3nt: TGTGCCAGTAGAAGCGGACAGCAGTACAATCAGCCCCAGCATTTT; CDR3aa: CASRSGQQYNQPQHF
len: 18; d_gene: NA; j_gene: TRBJ2-6; abundance: NA; v_gene: TRBV11-2; CDR3nt: TGTGCCAGCAGCTCGTTACGGACCCACCCGGGAGGGGCCAACGTCCTGACTTTC; CDR3aa: CASSSLRTHPGGANVLTF
len: 15; d_gene: NA; j_gene: TRBJ2-5; abundance: NA; v_gene: TRBV4-1; CDR3nt: TGCGCCAGCAGCCTATCGCCGGGAGCCGGGGAGACCCAGTACTTC; CDR3aa: CASSLSPGAGETQYF
len: 17; d_gene: TRBD1; j_gene: TRBJ2-3; abundance: NA; v_gene: TRBV24-1; CDR3nt: TGTGCCACCAGTGATTTGCAACAGGGGGCTAGCACAGATACGCAGTATTTT; CDR3aa: CATSDLQQGASTDTQYF
len: 16; d_gene: TRBD1; j_gene: TRBJ1-2; abundance: NA; v_gene: TRBV6-1; CDR3nt: TGTGCCAGCAGTGAACGACAGGGGGGATCAAACTATGGCTACACCTTC; CDR3aa: CASSERQGGSNYGYTF
len: 14; d_gene: NA; j_gene: TRBJ2-5; abundance: few; v_gene: TRBV19; CDR3nt: TGTGCCAGTAGTATAAATGGCGGACAAGAGACCCAGTACTTC; CDR3aa: CASSINGGQETQYF
len: 16; d_gene: NA; j_gene: TRBJ1-4; abundance: NA; v_gene: TRBV28; CDR3nt: TGTGCCAGCAGTTCCGCCCTCACAGGGCCTGATGAAAAACTGTTTTTT; CDR3aa: CASSSALTGPDEKLFF
len: 14; d_gene: TRBD2; j_gene: TRBJ2-3; abundance: few; v_gene: TRBV3-1/TRBV3-2; CDR3nt: TGTGCCAGCAGACCACTAGCGGGAGGAGATACGCAGTATTTT; CDR3aa: CASRPLAGGDTQYF
len: 16; d_gene: TRBD1; j_gene: TRBJ1-1; abundance: NA; v_gene: TRBV5-1; CDR3nt: TGCGCCAGCAGTCCCCGGGACAGCCTAGAGACGGCTGAAGCTTTCTTT; CDR3aa: CASSPRDSLETAEAFF
len: 14; d_gene: NA; j_gene: TRBJ2-4; abundance: NA; v_gene: TRBV5-6; CDR3nt: TGTGCCAGCACCCCCGACAGAGAGATAAACATTCAGTACTTC; CDR3aa: CASTPDREINIQYF
len: 13; d_gene: TRBD1; j_gene: TRBJ1-2; abundance: NA; v_gene: TRBV2; CDR3nt: TGTGCCAGCAGTGAACGGCAGGGGGGAAGCTACACCTTC; CDR3aa: CASSERQGGSYTF
len: 16; d_gene: TRBD1; j_gene: TRBJ2-3; abundance: NA; v_gene: TRBV7-9; CDR3nt: TGTGCCAGCAGCCCCCCGAGACAGGGGTCCACAGATACGCAGTATTTT; CDR3aa: CASSPPRQGSTDTQYF
len: 13; d_gene: NA; j_gene: TRBJ1-5; abundance: NA; v_gene: TRBV19; CDR3nt: TGTGCCAGTAGTATTGGGGGGAGGCAGCCCCAGCATTTT; CDR3aa: CASSIGGRQPQHF
len: 13; d_gene: NA; j_gene: TRBJ2-2; abundance: many; v_gene: TRBV24-1; CDR3nt: TGTGCCACCAGTGACTTTATTTCCGGGGAGCTGTTTTTT; CDR3aa: CATSDFISGELFF
len: 17; d_gene: NA; j_gene: TRBJ1-1; abundance: NA; v_gene: TRBV2; CDR3nt: TGTGCCAGCAGTGAACAGGGGTCGTTCGGGGCGAACACTGAAGCTTTCTTT; CDR3aa: CASSEQGSFGANTEAFF
len: 13; d_gene: NA; j_gene: TRBJ1-2; abundance: NA; v_gene: TRBV6-5; CDR3nt: TGCGTTGGAGGGGACGGGGGGCCTCAGGGCTACACCTTC; CDR3aa: CVGGDGGPQGYTF
len: 12; d_gene: NA; j_gene: TRBJ1-4; abundance: few; v_gene: TRBV19; CDR3nt: TGTGCCAGTATGGGTCCGGGTGAAAAACTGTTTTTT; CDR3aa: CASMGPGEKLFF
len: 14; d_gene: NA; j_gene: TRBJ1-2; abundance: NA; v_gene: TRBV6-5; CDR3nt: TGTGCCAGCAACCCCTCTAGGGGTGGTTATGGCTACACCTTC; CDR3aa: CASNPSRGGYGYTF
len: 14; d_gene: TRBD2; j_gene: TRBJ2-3; abundance: NA; v_gene: TRBV6-5; CDR3nt: TGTGCCACCGCCGGGACTAGGAACACAGATACGCAGTATTTT; CDR3aa: CATAGTRNTDTQYF
len: 14; d_gene: TRBD1; j_gene: TRBJ2-7; abundance: NA; v_gene: TRBV9; CDR3nt: TGTGCCAGCAGCGAACAGGGGGCCTCCTACGAGCAGTACTTC; CDR3aa: CASSEQGASYEQYF
len: 16; d_gene: TRBD2; j_gene: TRBJ2-7; abundance: NA; v_gene: TRBV5-4; CDR3nt: TGTGCCAGCAGCTTAGGCATAGCGGGAGGGAAATACGAGCAGTACTTC; CDR3aa: CASSLGIAGGKYEQYF
len: 14; d_gene: TRBD1; j_gene: TRBJ1-1; abundance: NA; v_gene: TRBV2; CDR3nt: TGTGCCAGCAGCATGGACAGGGTGAACACTGAAGCTTTCTTT; CDR3aa: CASSMDRVNTEAFF
len: 15; d_gene: NA; j_gene: TRBJ2-1; abundance: NA; v_gene: TRBV5-5; CDR3nt: TGTGCCAGCAGCCGTCGTACCCGAGATTTTCATGAGCAGTTCTTC; CDR3aa: CASSRRTRDFHEQFF
len: 14; d_gene: TRBD1; j_gene: TRBJ2-1; abundance: NA; v_gene: TRBV29-1; CDR3nt: TGCAGCGTACGGGACAGGGGATGGGACAATGAGCAGTTCTTC; CDR3aa: CSVRDRGWDNEQFF
len: 13; d_gene: NA; j_gene: TRBJ2-2; abundance: NA; v_gene: TRBV24-1; CDR3nt: TGTGCCACCAGTGATTGGTCGGCCGGGGAGCTGTTTTTT; CDR3aa: CATSDWSAGELFF
len: 13; d_gene: NA; j_gene: TRBJ2-7; abundance: NA; v_gene: TRBV3-1/TRBV3-2; CDR3nt: TGTGCCAGCAGACTAGGTTCTTCGAGCGAGCAGTACTTC; CDR3aa: CASRLGSSSEQYF
len: 13; d_gene: NA; j_gene: TRBJ1-6; abundance: NA; v_gene: TRBV6-5; CDR3nt: TGTGCCAGCAGTTACGAGCCGAATTCACCCCTCCACTTT; CDR3aa: CASSYEPNSPLHF
len: 13; d_gene: NA; j_gene: TRBJ2-1; abundance: NA; v_gene: TRBV18; CDR3nt: TGTGCCAGCTCACCTGGTTTTAGGGACTTCCAGTTCTTC; CDR3aa: CASSPGFRDFQFF
len: 17; d_gene: NA; j_gene: TRBJ2-1; abundance: NA; v_gene: TRBV5-1; CDR3nt: TGCGCCAGCAGGGGGCGGGGTACCGGGACTTTTAACAATGAGCAGTTCTTC; CDR3aa: CASRGRGTGTFNNEQFF
len: 13; d_gene: NA; j_gene: TRBJ1-5; abundance: many; v_gene: TRBV6-5; CDR3nt: TGTGCCAGCACCGGACAGACTAATCAGCCCCAGCATTTT; CDR3aa: CASTGQTNQPQHF
len: 17; d_gene: NA; j_gene: TRBJ2-1; abundance: NA; v_gene: TRBV6-2/TRBV6-3; CDR3nt: TGTGCCAGCAGCCCCGGGTGGGGAGTGGTATTGTACAATGAGCAGTTCTTC; CDR3aa: CASSPGWGVVLYNEQFF
len: 14; d_gene: NA; j_gene: TRBJ1-1; abundance: NA; v_gene: TRBV9; CDR3nt: TGTGCCAGCAGCCCTTCGCGGATGAACACTGAAGCTTTCTTT; CDR3aa: CASSPSRMNTEAFF
len: 14; d_gene: NA; j_gene: TRBJ2-7; abundance: NA; v_gene: TRBV19; CDR3nt: TGTGCCAGTAGTCCCGGACAAACAACCTACGAGCAGTACTTC; CDR3aa: CASSPGQTTYEQYF
len: 14; d_gene: NA; j_gene: TRBJ2-3; abundance: NA; v_gene: TRBV21-1; CDR3nt: TGTGCCGTTGACCGGGACAGGCCCACAGATACGCAGTATTTT; CDR3aa: CAVDRDRPTDTQYF
len: 18; d_gene: TRBD1; j_gene: TRBJ1-2; abundance: NA; v_gene: TRBV9; CDR3nt: TGTGCCAGCAGCCTAAGCCCGACAGGGGGCTTCGCTAACTATGGCTACACCTTC; CDR3aa: CASSLSPTGGFANYGYTF
len: 14; d_gene: NA; j_gene: TRBJ2-7; abundance: NA; v_gene: TRBV3-1/TRBV3-2; CDR3nt: TGTGCCAGCAGCCAAGTAAGACGGGGATACGAGCAGTACTTC; CDR3aa: CASSQVRRGYEQYF
len: 14; d_gene: NA; j_gene: TRBJ2-2; abundance: NA; v_gene: TRBV19; CDR3nt: TGTGCCAGTAGGCCGGGACAGAACACCGGGGAGCTGTTTTTT; CDR3aa: CASRPGQNTGELFF
len: 14; d_gene: NA; j_gene: TRBJ2-3; abundance: NA; v_gene: TRBV24-1; CDR3nt: TGTGCCACCAGTGGCACAGGCGGTTCGGATACGCAGTATTTT; CDR3aa: CATSGTGGSDTQYF
len: 12; d_gene: NA; j_gene: TRBJ1-2; abundance: once; v_gene: TRBV11-3; CDR3nt: TGTGCCAGCAGCTTAGCGGACTATGGCTACACCTTC; CDR3aa: CASSLADYGYTF
len: 15; d_gene: NA; j_gene: TRBJ2-7; abundance: NA; v_gene: TRBV19; CDR3nt: TGTGCCAGTAGTAAGGTCGAAGGGAGCGGCTACGAGCAGTACTTC; CDR3aa: CASSKVEGSGYEQYF
len: 16; d_gene: TRBD1; j_gene: TRBJ2-7; abundance: NA; v_gene: TRBV27; CDR3nt: TGTGCCAGCAGTCCTAGTCCCGGGACAGGGACCTACGAGCAGTACTTC; CDR3aa: CASSPSPGTGTYEQYF
len: 13; d_gene: NA; j_gene: TRBJ2-3; abundance: NA; v_gene: TRBV11-2; CDR3nt: TGTGCCAGCAGCCTCAGTCTGGTGAATACGCAGTATTTT; CDR3aa: CASSLSLVNTQYF
len: 15; d_gene: NA; j_gene: TRBJ2-7; abundance: NA; v_gene: TRBV11-2; CDR3nt: TGTGCCAGCAGGCCCGTCGGTGGAGGGGGCGACGAGCAGTACTTC; CDR3aa: CASRPVGGGGDEQYF
len: 13; d_gene: NA; j_gene: TRBJ1-2; abundance: NA; v_gene: TRBV2; CDR3nt: TGTGCCAGCAGCACGGACAGTAACTATGGCTACACCTTC; CDR3aa: CASSTDSNYGYTF
len: 16; d_gene: TRBD1; j_gene: TRBJ1-2; abundance: NA; v_gene: TRBV3-1/TRBV3-2; CDR3nt: TGTGCCAGCAGCCAAGATGGCAGGACAGGACGTATTGGCTACACCTTC; CDR3aa: CASSQDGRTGRIGYTF
len: 13; d_gene: NA; j_gene: TRBJ2-1; abundance: NA; v_gene: TRBV5-4; CDR3nt: TGTGCCAGCACTAACGCCGGGTCCCATGAGCAGTTCTTC; CDR3aa: CASTNAGSHEQFF
len: 13; d_gene: NA; j_gene: TRBJ2-2; abundance: NA; v_gene: TRBV29-1; CDR3nt: TGCAGCGTTGGAGATTTCAGGGGCGGGGAGCTGTTTTTT; CDR3aa: CSVGDFRGGELFF
len: 14; d_gene: TRBD2; j_gene: TRBJ2-3; abundance: NA; v_gene: TRBV5-1; CDR3nt: TGCGCCAGCGGTCTAGCGGGAGTAAGAGATACGCAGTATTTT; CDR3aa: CASGLAGVRDTQYF
len: 14; d_gene: NA; j_gene: TRBJ1-2; abundance: once; v_gene: TRBV7-8; CDR3nt: TGTGCCAGCAGCTTAGGGAGGTCCAACTATGGCTACACCTTC; CDR3aa: CASSLGRSNYGYTF
len: 15; d_gene: TRBD2; j_gene: TRBJ2-5; abundance: NA; v_gene: TRBV19; CDR3nt: TGTGCCAGTATGGATAGCGGGAGGGCCTTCGGGGCCCAGTACTTC; CDR3aa: CASMDSGRAFGAQYF